This T cell receptor (beta chain) came from a study of shared clonotypes between healthy human individuals. The study, taken as a whole, reports: The rarefaction results pointed to incomplete sorted-subset sequencing despite large depth. Limitation of the genetic and exposure-history diversity represented came from the few donors.

Assay used: immunoSEQ multiplex PCR; TCRdb lists only in-frame clones, some missing. The sample has about 2 million clones; roughly 95% are singletons. The CDR3 is 14 residues long. V shed 4 bases and J 10 bases; nucleotides not matched to a gene: 3. Germline V lookup: CDR1 SNHLY, CDR2 FYNNEI. Turning to this clone: What it binds is unknown.

Every one of the donors was a Caucasian adult that lived in Nashville, Tennessee. Sequencing was performed on naive CD4+ T cells sorted from blood. Subset noted: CD45RA+ positively selected. The chain combines TRBV2 with TRBJ2-1, with TRBD2 identical over 14 bases. The sequence was collected from a man aged 18 to 30 in good health. CDR3 region: CASSGRTSGGEQFF. The CDR3 region has the DNA TGTGCCAGCAGTGGGAGGACTAGCGGGGGGGAGCAGTTCTTC. Filled out from reference TRBV2 and TRBJ2-1, the complete variable domain reads EPEVTQTPSHQVTQMGQEVILRCVPISNHLYFYWYRQILGQKVEFLVSFYNNEISEKSEIFDDQFSVERPDGSNFTLKIRSTKLEDSAMYFCASSGRTSGGEQFFGPGTRLTVL.